The rows below give T cell receptor beta chains drawn from one sample of a study of shared clonotypes between healthy human individuals. Sequencing used immunoSEQ multiplex PCR; TCRdb keeps in-frame clones, though not all of them. The profile covers about 1.4 million clones, with roughly 97% appearing a single time and over 1% taken by the ten largest. The specimen sequenced was naive CD4+ T cells sorted from blood. These receptors all come from a man aged 25 to 45 in good health. Both conserved end residues are part of each CDR3. The D gene is left open where the match is weak. Some rows have no size entry. The others give once, few or many, or a class for an expanded clone.

-	TRBJ1-5	TRBV5-5	-	TGTGCCAGCAGCGGGCTCGATCAGCCCCAGCATTTT	CASSGLDQPQHF
-	TRBJ2-5	TRBV5-6	-	TGTGCCAGCAGCTTGAGGCCAATAGCGGTTCAAGAGACCCAGTACTTC	CASSLRPIAVQETQYF
TRBD1	TRBJ1-4	TRBV30	-	TGTGCCTGGAATCTCAGGGGGCGTAGTGAAAAACTGTTTTTT	CAWNLRGRSEKLFF
TRBD1	TRBJ1-5	TRBV18	-	TGTGCCAGCTCAGCCAGGGGGAATCAGCCCCAGCATTTT	CASSARGNQPQHF
TRBD1	TRBJ2-3	TRBV4-2	-	TGTGCCAGCAGGCAAAGGGACAGCTCTAGCACAGATACGCAGTATTTT	CASRQRDSSSTDTQYF
-	TRBJ2-7	TRBV5-1	-	TGCGCCAGCAGCTTGGTCAGGGACGAGCAGTACTTC	CASSLVRDEQYF
TRBD2	TRBJ2-1	TRBV18	-	TGTGCCAGCTCACGCCCGGGACTAGCGGCCTCCAATGAGCAGTTCTTC	CASSRPGLAASNEQFF
-	TRBJ2-3	TRBV18	-	TGTGCCAGCTCACCAGGGGTGACAGATACGCAGTATTTT	CASSPGVTDTQYF
-	TRBJ2-2	TRBV2	-	TGTGCCAGCAGTGTTACGGGTACCGGGGAGCTGTTTTTT	CASSVTGTGELFF
TRBD2	TRBJ2-7	TRBV7-2	-	TGTGCCAGCAGCTTAGGGTCTAGCGGGACTCTACACTTC	CASSLGSSGTLHF
-	TRBJ2-1	TRBV5-5	-	TGTGCCAGCAGCTTGGCCAGCCAACAGATGAAGCAGTTCTTC	CASSLASQQMKQFF
-	TRBJ2-5	TRBV6-6	-	TGTGCCAGCAGCCTCGGGGCGGCCCAGTACTTC	CASSLGAAQYF
-	TRBJ2-7	TRBV5-1	-	TGCGCCAGCAGCTCAACAGGGAGCTCCTACGAGCAGTACTTC	CASSSTGSSYEQYF
-	TRBJ2-7	TRBV5-3	-	TGTGCCAGAAGCTTGGTATTCCTTTCGTTCCTCCGCGAGCAGTACTTC	CARSLVFLSFLREQYF
-	TRBJ2-5	TRBV5-1	-	TGCGCCAGCAGCTTAGCTAGCCCAAACCAAGAGACCCAGTACTTC	CASSLASPNQETQYF
-	TRBJ1-1	TRBV10-3	-	TGTGCCATCAGCGGCAGGGAAATGAACACTGAAGCTTTCTTT	CAISGREMNTEAFF
TRBD2	TRBJ2-2	TRBV28	-	TGTGCCAGCAGGGGTAGCGGGAGGGCCGCCGGGGAGCTGTTTTTT	CASRGSGRAAGELFF
-	TRBJ1-4	TRBV20-1	-	TGCAGTGCAACCACAGGCGAAAAACTGTTTTTT	CSATTGEKLFF
-	TRBJ2-1	TRBV25-1	-	TGTGCCAGCAGTGGAATATACAAGGGGAGGAATGAGCAGTTCTTC	CASSGIYKGRNEQFF
-	TRBJ2-7	TRBV15	-	TGTGCCACCAGCAGCCGGGGAGGAATGACGGTCTTCTCTTTGTACGAGCAGTACTTC	CATSSRGGMTVFSLYEQYF
TRBD2	TRBJ2-7	TRBV7-2	-	TGTGCCAGCAGCTTATACGCTAGCGGAAAAATCTACGAGCAGTACTTC	CASSLYASGKIYEQYF
TRBD2	TRBJ2-1	TRBV7-2	-	TGTGCCAGCAGCTTTCGGACTAGCGGCTACAATGAGCAGTTCTTC	CASSFRTSGYNEQFF
TRBD2	TRBJ2-3	TRBV5-4	-	TGTGCCAGCAGCGCTACTAGCGGGAGTACAGATACGCAGTATTTT	CASSATSGSTDTQYF
-	TRBJ2-7	TRBV18	-	TGTGCCAGCTCACCGGAGAAGGGCCCGAACGAGCAGTACTTC	CASSPEKGPNEQYF
-	TRBJ2-1	TRBV5-4	-	TGTGCCAGCAGCTTGAAGGGACTTATATCCTACAATGAGCAGTTCTTC	CASSLKGLISYNEQFF
-	TRBJ2-7	TRBV5-1	-	TGCGCCAGCAGCTCTCAACAGCTCTCCTACGAGCAGTACTTC	CASSSQQLSYEQYF
TRBD1	TRBJ1-5	TRBV18	-	TGTGCCAGCTCACCCCTCGCGGGGACAGGCGTTGGGGATCAGCCCCAGCATTTT	CASSPLAGTGVGDQPQHF
TRBD2	TRBJ2-1	TRBV9	-	TGTGCCAGCAGCGCCGGGACTAGCGACGCCGATGAGCAGTTCTTC	CASSAGTSDADEQFF
TRBD2	TRBJ2-3	TRBV7-2	-	TGTGCCAGCAACAAATACACTATAGCGGGAGGGCCATCAGATACGCAGTATTTT	CASNKYTIAGGPSDTQYF
-	TRBJ2-3	TRBV5-1	-	TGCGCCAGCAGCTTGGGTGAAGATGTAGGGCTCAGAGATACGCAGTATTTT	CASSLGEDVGLRDTQYF
-	TRBJ2-1	TRBV5-1	-	TGCGCCAGCAGCTTTGCTGCCTCCTACAATGAGCAGTTCTTC	CASSFAASYNEQFF
-	TRBJ1-2	TRBV7-9	-	TGTGCCAGCAGCTTAGATCCCCAGAACCAGTCTGGCTACACCTTC	CASSLDPQNQSGYTF
-	TRBJ1-1	TRBV7-2	-	TGTGCCAGCAGCTTATTAGGGAACACTGAAGCTTTCTTT	CASSLLGNTEAFF
-	TRBJ1-4	TRBV19	-	TGTGCCAGTAGACCGGGGGATGAAAAACTGTTTTTT	CASRPGDEKLFF
-	TRBJ2-3	TRBV7-9	-	TGTGCCAGCAGCCCCCCGGCCTCAGATACGCAGTATTTT	CASSPPASDTQYF
TRBD2	TRBJ2-2	TRBV9	once	TGTGCCAGCAGCGTAATGTCTAGCGGGAGGTCCGGGGAGCTGTTTTTT	CASSVMSSGRSGELFF
TRBD1	TRBJ2-5	TRBV18	-	TGTGCCAGCTCACCAGGGACAGCTTTCCTGGGGGTGGCCCAGTACTTC	CASSPGTAFLGVAQYF
-	TRBJ2-7	TRBV21-1	-	TGTGCCAGCAGCAAACGGAGAGGGACACCCAGGGGTCCTAACAAGAGCTCCTACGAGCAGTACTTC	CASSKRRGTPRGPNKSSYEQYF
-	TRBJ1-1	TRBV4-1	-	TGCGCCAGCAGCCAAGATCCGGGGCACCCTGGGGATACACGTCGGTACACTGAAGCTTTCTTT	CASSQDPGHPGDTRRYTEAFF
-	TRBJ2-7	TRBV28	-	TGTGCCAGCAGTTTAGGCGTTGCGGGTAGTCCCTACGAGCAGTACTTC	CASSLGVAGSPYEQYF
TRBD1	TRBJ1-1	TRBV9	-	TGTGCCAGCAGCCTTTGGGACAGCTTGAACACTGAAGCTTTCTTT	CASSLWDSLNTEAFF
-	TRBJ2-1	TRBV18	-	TGTGCCAGCTCACCAACCCCCTTTGAGGAGCAGTTCTTC	CASSPTPFEEQFF
-	TRBJ2-7	TRBV18	-	TGTGCCAGCTCACCACTCACAGGAACCTCCTACGAGCAGTACTTC	CASSPLTGTSYEQYF
TRBD2	TRBJ2-5	TRBV6-6	-	TGTGCCAGCAGTTATTCACTAGCGGGCCAAGAGACCCAGTACTTC	CASSYSLAGQETQYF
-	TRBJ2-3	TRBV6-5	-	TGTGCCAGCAGGGGGACCCGTGCTAGCACAGATACGCAGTATTTT	CASRGTRASTDTQYF
-	TRBJ1-2	TRBV19	-	TGTGCCAGTAGTATAGAGGGCAACTATGGCTACACCTTC	CASSIEGNYGYTF
-	TRBJ2-7	TRBV6-5	-	TGTGCCAGCCGAGGGGGACTTTACGAGCAGTACTTC	CASRGGLYEQYF
-	TRBJ1-5	TRBV21-1	-	TGTGCCCCCACAAGCAGGGGGCGAAGCAATCAGCCCCAGCATTTT	CAPTSRGRSNQPQHF
-	TRBJ1-2	TRBV5-5	-	TGTGCCAGCAGCGTCGAAGGTCTTAACTATGGCTACACCTTC	CASSVEGLNYGYTF